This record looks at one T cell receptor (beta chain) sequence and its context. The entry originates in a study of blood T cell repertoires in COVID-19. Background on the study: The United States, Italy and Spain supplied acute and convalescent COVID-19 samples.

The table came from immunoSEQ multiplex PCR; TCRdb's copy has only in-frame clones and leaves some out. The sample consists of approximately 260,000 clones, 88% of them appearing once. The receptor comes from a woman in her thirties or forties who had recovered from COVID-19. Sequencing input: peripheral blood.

The CDR3 here is CASSQRTSPNTGELFF. CDR3 DNA sequence: TGTGCCAGCAGCCAAAGGACTAGCCCAAACACCGGGGAGCTGTTTTTT. This rearrangement joins TRBV9 to TRBJ2-2; TRBD2 aligns across 8 bases. The J segment lost 2 bases and the V segment lost 4 bases, leaving 7 bases of the junction unmatched. This CDR3 has 16 amino acids. Germline loops: CDR1 SGDLS, CDR2 YYNGEE.